This T cell receptor beta chain was captured by sequencing in a study of shared clonotypes between healthy human individuals. The wider study: Per donor, three plates held CD4 naive cells, three held CD4 memory, two held CD8 naive and one held CD8 memory.

After removal of 4 bases from V and 3 bases from J, the junction contained 6 bases not matched to a gene. This CDR3 has 16 amino acids. Germline values: CDR1 SGHRS, CDR2 YFSETQ. This clone has just a few counts. Clones were sequenced by immunoSEQ multiplex PCR, and TCRdb holds only the in-frame ones, with some missing. The sample yields 190,000 or so clones, 65% to 80% seen once. The sample consisted of memory CD4+ T cells sorted from blood. Specified subset: CD45RA-negative fraction. The TCR was taken from a man aged 25-45 years in good health. The chain combines TRBV5-1 with TRBJ2-2, with 10 bases that match TRBD1. The CDR3 region has the DNA TGCGCCAGCAGCACCGGGACAGGGGTGTACACCGGGGAGCTGTTTTTT. Protein sequence: CASSTGTGVYTGELFF.